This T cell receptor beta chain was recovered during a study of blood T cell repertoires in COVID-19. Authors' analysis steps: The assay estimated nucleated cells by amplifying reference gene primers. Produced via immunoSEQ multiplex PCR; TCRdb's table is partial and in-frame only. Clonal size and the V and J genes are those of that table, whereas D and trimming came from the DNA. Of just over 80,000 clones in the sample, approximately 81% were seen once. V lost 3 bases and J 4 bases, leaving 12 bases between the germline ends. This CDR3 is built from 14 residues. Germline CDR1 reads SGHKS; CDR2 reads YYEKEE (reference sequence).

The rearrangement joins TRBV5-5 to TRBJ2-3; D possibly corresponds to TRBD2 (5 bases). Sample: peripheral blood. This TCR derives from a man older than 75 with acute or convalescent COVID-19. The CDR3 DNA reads TGTGCCAGCAGCTCCTCGGACTGGGCAGATACGCAGTATTTT. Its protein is CASSSSDWADTQYF.